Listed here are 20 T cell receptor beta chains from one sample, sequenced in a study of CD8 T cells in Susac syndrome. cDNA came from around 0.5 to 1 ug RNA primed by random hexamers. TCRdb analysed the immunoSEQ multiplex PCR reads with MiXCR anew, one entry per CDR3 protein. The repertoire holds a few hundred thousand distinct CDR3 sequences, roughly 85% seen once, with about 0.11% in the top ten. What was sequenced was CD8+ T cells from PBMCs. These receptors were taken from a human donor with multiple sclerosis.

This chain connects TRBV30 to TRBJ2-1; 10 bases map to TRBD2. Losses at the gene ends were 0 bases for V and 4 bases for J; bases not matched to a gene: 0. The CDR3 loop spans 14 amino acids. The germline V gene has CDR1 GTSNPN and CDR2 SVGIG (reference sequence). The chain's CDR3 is CAWSVLAGYNEQFF. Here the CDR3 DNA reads TGTGCCTGGAGTGTACTAGCGGGATACAATGAGCAGTTCTTC.

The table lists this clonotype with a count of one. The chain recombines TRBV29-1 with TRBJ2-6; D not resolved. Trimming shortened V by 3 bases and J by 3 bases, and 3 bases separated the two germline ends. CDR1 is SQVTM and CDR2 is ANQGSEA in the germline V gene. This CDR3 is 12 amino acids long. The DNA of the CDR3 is TGCAGCGTTGACAATGGGGCCAACGTCCTGACTTTC. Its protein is CSVDNGANVLTF.

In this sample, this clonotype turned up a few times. The CDR3 nucleotides are TGTGCCAGCAGCTTTAGCGGGAGTAGCTCCTACGAGCAGTACTTC. This gives the protein CASSFSGSSSYEQYF. The chain joins TRBV11-1 to TRBJ2-7, with 9 bases lining up with TRBD2. The CDR3 has 15 amino acids. V shed 3 bases and J 0 bases; nucleotides not matched to a gene: 3. In germline, CDR1 is SGHAT, CDR2 FQDESV (reference sequence). The complete variable domain, with remaining parts taken from reference TRBV11-1 and TRBJ2-7, reads EAEVAQSPRYKITEKSQAVAFWCDPISGHATLYWYRQILGQGPELLVQFQDESVVDDSQLPKDRFSAERLKGVDSTLKIQPAELGDSAMYLCASSFSGSSSYEQYFGPGTRLTVT.

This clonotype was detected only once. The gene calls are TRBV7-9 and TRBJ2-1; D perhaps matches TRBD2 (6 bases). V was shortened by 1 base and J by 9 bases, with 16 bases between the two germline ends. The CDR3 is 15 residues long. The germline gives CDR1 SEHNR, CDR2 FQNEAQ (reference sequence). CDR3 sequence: CASSLVSGVRFEQFF. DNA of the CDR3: TGTGCCAGCAGCTTAGTATCGGGAGTTAGATTTGAGCAGTTCTTC.

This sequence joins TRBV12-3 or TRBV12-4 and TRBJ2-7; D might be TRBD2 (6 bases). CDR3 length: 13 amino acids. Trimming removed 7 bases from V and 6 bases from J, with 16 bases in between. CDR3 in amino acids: CASIGARRGEQYF. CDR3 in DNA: TGTGCCAGCATAGGGGCGAGGAGGGGCGAGCAGTACTTC.

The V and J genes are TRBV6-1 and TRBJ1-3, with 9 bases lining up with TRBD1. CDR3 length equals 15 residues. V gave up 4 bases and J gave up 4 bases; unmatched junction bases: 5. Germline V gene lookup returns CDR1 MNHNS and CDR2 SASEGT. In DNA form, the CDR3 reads TGTGCCAGCAGTGGAGGGACAGGGTTCGGAAACACCATATATTTT. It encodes CASSGGTGFGNTIYF.

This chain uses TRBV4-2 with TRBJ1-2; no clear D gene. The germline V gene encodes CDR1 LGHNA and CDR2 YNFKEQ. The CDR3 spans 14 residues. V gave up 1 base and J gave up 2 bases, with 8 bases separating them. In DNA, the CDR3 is TGTGCCAGCAGCCAAGCGAAGGAGAACTATGGCTACACCTTC. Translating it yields CASSQAKENYGYTF.

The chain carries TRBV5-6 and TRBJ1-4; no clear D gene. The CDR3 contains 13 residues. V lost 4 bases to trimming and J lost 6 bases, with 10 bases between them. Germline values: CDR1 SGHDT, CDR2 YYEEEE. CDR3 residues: CASSNHNDEKLFF. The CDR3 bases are TGTGCCAGCAGCAACCATAACGATGAAAAACTGTTTTTT.

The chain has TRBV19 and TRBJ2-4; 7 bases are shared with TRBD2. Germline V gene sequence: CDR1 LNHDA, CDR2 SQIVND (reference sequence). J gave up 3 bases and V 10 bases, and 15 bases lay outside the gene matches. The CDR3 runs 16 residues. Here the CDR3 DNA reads TGTGCCACCGACTCCGGGACTAACCCATACAAAAACATTCAGTACTTC. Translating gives CATDSGTNPYKNIQYF.

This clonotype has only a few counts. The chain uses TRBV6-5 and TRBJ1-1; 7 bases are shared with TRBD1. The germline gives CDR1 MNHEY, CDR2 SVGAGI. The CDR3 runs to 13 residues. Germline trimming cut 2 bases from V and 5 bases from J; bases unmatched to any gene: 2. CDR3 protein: CASSYLTGTEAFF. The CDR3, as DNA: TGTGCCAGCAGTTACCTGACAGGGACTGAAGCTTTCTTT.

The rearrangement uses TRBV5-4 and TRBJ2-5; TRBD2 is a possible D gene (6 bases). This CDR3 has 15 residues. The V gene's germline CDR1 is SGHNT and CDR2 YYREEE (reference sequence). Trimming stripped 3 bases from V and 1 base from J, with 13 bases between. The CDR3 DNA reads TGTGCCAGCAGCTCCCGAGGGACTCCCCAAGAGACCCAGTACTTC. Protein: CASSSRGTPQETQYF.

In DNA, the CDR3 is TGTGCCAGCAGTTTATTAGCGGGAATACCAGATACGCAGTATTTT. It yields the protein CASSLLAGIPDTQYF. The chain has TRBV27 and TRBJ2-3, with TRBD2 matching 8 bases. V was clipped by 1 base and J by 4 bases; unmatched bases: 4. The CDR3 covers 15 residues. The germline CDR1 and CDR2 sequences are MNHEY and SMNVEV (reference sequence).

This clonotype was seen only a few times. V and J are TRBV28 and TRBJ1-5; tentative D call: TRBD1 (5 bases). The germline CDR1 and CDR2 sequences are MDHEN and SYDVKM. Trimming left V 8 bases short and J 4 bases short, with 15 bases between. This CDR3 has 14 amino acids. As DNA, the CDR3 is TGTGCCAGCTCCTTAAACAGGTTAAATCAGCCCCAGCATTTT. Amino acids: CASSLNRLNQPQHF.

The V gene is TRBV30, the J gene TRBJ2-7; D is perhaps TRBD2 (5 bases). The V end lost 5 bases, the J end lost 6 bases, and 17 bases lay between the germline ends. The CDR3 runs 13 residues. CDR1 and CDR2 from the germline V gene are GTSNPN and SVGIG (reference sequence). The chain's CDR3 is CAWGMDIRGEQYF. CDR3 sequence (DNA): TGTGCCTGGGGGATGGATATTCGGGGCGAGCAGTACTTC.

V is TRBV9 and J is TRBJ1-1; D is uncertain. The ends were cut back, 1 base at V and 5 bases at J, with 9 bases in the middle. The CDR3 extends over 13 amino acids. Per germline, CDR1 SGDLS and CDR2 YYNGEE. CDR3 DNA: TGTGCCAGCAGCGTATCGGGAGAAACTGAAGCTTTCTTT. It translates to CASSVSGETEAFF.

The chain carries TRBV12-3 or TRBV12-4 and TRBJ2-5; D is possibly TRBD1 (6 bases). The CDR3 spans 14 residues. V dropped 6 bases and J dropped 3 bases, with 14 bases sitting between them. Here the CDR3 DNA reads TGTGCCAGCAGCAATAGGGACACCGAAGAGACCCAGTACTTC. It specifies CASSNRDTEETQYF.

Here the CDR3 reads CASSRLTSGKDTQYF. DNA of the CDR3: TGTGCCAGCAGCCGATTGACTAGCGGGAAGGATACGCAGTATTTT. This chain joins TRBV7-9 and TRBJ2-3, with 11 nucleotides matching TRBD2. Germline lookup yields CDR1 SEHNR and CDR2 FQNEAQ (reference sequence). This CDR3 spans 15 amino acids. V dropped 5 bases and J dropped 6; count of bases not matched to a gene: 7.

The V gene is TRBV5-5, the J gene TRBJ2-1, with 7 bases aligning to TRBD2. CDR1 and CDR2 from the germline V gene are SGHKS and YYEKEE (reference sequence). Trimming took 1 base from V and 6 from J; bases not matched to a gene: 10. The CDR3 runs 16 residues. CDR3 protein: CASSLRGLAAINEQFF. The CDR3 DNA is TGTGCCAGCAGCTTGAGGGGCCTAGCGGCTATCAATGAGCAGTTCTTC.

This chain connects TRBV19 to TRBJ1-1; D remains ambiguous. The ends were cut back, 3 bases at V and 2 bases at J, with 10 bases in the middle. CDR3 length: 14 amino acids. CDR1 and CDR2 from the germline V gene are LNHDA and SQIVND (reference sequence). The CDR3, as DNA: TGTGCCAGTAGTATCGTCGACGGTAACACTGAAGCTTTCTTT. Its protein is CASSIVDGNTEAFF.

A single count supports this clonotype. This CDR3 is CSAPGGGRVNEQFF. The CDR3 coding sequence is TGCAGTGCGCCCGGCGGCGGGAGGGTGAATGAGCAGTTCTTC. The V and J genes are TRBV20-1 and TRBJ2-1, with 9 bases that match TRBD2. V lost 6 bases and J lost 7; bases outside the gene matches: 10. In germline, CDR1 is DFQATT, CDR2 SNEGSKA (reference sequence). This CDR3 comprises 14 residues.